Listed below are T cell receptor beta chains from one sample, sequenced in a study of CD8 T cells in Susac syndrome. TCRdb independently ran MiXCR on the immunoSEQ multiplex PCR reads; one entry per CDR3 protein. The sample has roughly 150,000 distinct CDR3 sequences, roughly 94% seen once. Sequenced material: CD8+ T cells from PBMCs. Source of these receptors: a human donor with multiple sclerosis. The CDR3 runs from the conserved cysteine through the conserved F or W. D genes are given only for firm matches. Part of the rows lack a size; the others show once, few, many or a class for expanded clones.

J: TRBJ1-3; size: .; V: TRBV7-9; D: .; length: 16; CDR3: CASSPLPPGSGNTIYF; DNA: TGTGCCAGCAGCCCCCTCCCCCCAGGGTCTGGAAACACCATATATTTT
J: TRBJ1-1; size: .; V: TRBV14; D: .; length: 14; CDR3: CASSQEGGNTEAFF; DNA: TGTGCCAGCAGCCAAGAAGGGGGGAACACTGAAGCTTTCTTT
J: TRBJ2-1; size: few; V: TRBV13; D: .; length: 14; CDR3: CASSLGQGRNEQFF; DNA: TGTGCCAGCAGCTTAGGACAGGGAAGGAATGAGCAGTTCTTC
J: TRBJ1-1; size: .; V: TRBV20-1; D: .; length: 15; CDR3: CSAREQNRVNTEAFF; DNA: TGCAGTGCTAGAGAACAAAATCGGGTGAACACTGAAGCTTTCTTT
J: TRBJ2-3; size: .; V: TRBV15; D: .; length: 15; CDR3: CATSRGEVNTDTQYF; DNA: TGTGCCACCAGCAGGGGAGAAGTAAACACAGATACGCAGTATTTT
J: TRBJ2-3; size: .; V: TRBV25-1; D: .; length: 14; CDR3: CASSERDSTDTQYF; DNA: TGTGCCAGCAGTGAACGGGACAGCACAGATACGCAGTATTTT
J: TRBJ2-3; size: once; V: TRBV10-3; D: .; length: 18; CDR3: CAIRGQPRAGSGTDTQYF; DNA: TGTGCCATCAGGGGACAACCGCGGGCGGGCAGTGGCACAGATACGCAGTATTTT
J: TRBJ1-1; size: .; V: TRBV6-1; D: .; length: 12; CDR3: CASRLGSSEAFF; DNA: TGTGCCAGCAGACTCGGATCCTCTGAAGCTTTCTTT
J: TRBJ1-1; size: .; V: TRBV14; D: .; length: 11; CDR3: CASSEGREAFF; DNA: TGTGCCAGCAGCGAAGGGAGAGAAGCTTTCTTT
J: TRBJ2-1; size: .; V: TRBV12-5; D: .; length: 14; CDR3: CASGFPTGRNEQFF; DNA: TGTGCTAGTGGTTTCCCGACAGGGAGGAATGAGCAGTTCTTC
J: TRBJ2-1; size: .; V: TRBV12-3/TRBV12-4; D: .; length: 14; CDR3: CASSPSVPYNEQFF; DNA: TGTGCCAGCAGTCCATCCGTCCCCTACAATGAGCAGTTCTTC
J: TRBJ2-7; size: .; V: TRBV11-3; D: .; length: 15; CDR3: CASSSREDGSYEQYF; DNA: TGTGCCAGCAGCTCCCGAGAGGACGGTTCCTACGAGCAGTACTTC
J: TRBJ2-7; size: .; V: TRBV2; D: .; length: 14; CDR3: CASSVIIGAYEQYF; DNA: TGTGCCAGCAGTGTCATCATAGGGGCCTACGAGCAGTACTTC
J: TRBJ1-5; size: .; V: TRBV5-6; D: .; length: 13; CDR3: CASSLGSHQPQHF; DNA: TGTGCCAGCAGCTTGGGCAGCCATCAGCCCCAGCATTTT
J: TRBJ2-7; size: .; V: TRBV9; D: .; length: 14; CDR3: CASSAGSPVYEQYF; DNA: TGTGCCAGCAGCGCCGGCAGCCCCGTCTACGAGCAGTACTTC
J: TRBJ1-6; size: .; V: TRBV27; D: TRBD1; length: 15; CDR3: CASRSGTGQNSPLHF; DNA: TGTGCCAGCAGGTCCGGGACAGGGCAAAATTCACCCCTCCACTTT
J: TRBJ1-2; size: .; V: TRBV29-1; D: .; length: 12; CDR3: CSVRGEGGGYTF; DNA: TGCAGCGTCCGGGGTGAGGGGGGAGGCTACACCTTC
J: TRBJ1-1; size: .; V: TRBV27; D: .; length: 15; CDR3: CASSLYRSTNTEAFF; DNA: TGTGCCAGCAGCCTTTATAGAAGTACCAACACTGAAGCTTTCTTT
J: TRBJ1-2; size: .; V: TRBV30; D: .; length: 15; CDR3: CAWSPSDRRIYGYTF; DNA: TGTGCCTGGAGTCCTTCAGACAGGAGGATCTATGGCTACACCTTC
J: TRBJ1-1; size: .; V: TRBV5-4; D: .; length: 11; CDR3: CASSLNSEAFF; DNA: TGTGCCAGCAGCCTAAATTCTGAAGCTTTCTTT
J: TRBJ1-5; size: .; V: TRBV7-8; D: .; length: 15; CDR3: CASSLQGGSNQPQHF; DNA: TGTGCCAGCAGCCTACAGGGAGGGAGCAATCAGCCCCAGCATTTT
J: TRBJ2-1; size: .; V: TRBV4-1; D: .; length: 12; CDR3: CASSPRGYEQFF; DNA: TGCGCCAGCAGCCCCAGGGGTTATGAGCAGTTCTTC
J: TRBJ1-2; size: .; V: TRBV4-3; D: .; length: 17; CDR3: CASSQDREGTQFLRYTF; DNA: TGCGCCAGCAGCCAAGATCGGGAGGGGACACAGTTCCTCCGCTACACCTTC
J: TRBJ2-3; size: .; V: TRBV5-1; D: .; length: 17; CDR3: CASSVLQGHSSTDTQYF; DNA: TGCGCCAGCAGCGTTCTACAGGGACACTCTAGCACAGATACGCAGTATTTT